The 6 T cell receptor beta chains reported below all come from one sample, sequenced in a study of shared clonotypes between healthy human individuals. Profiled with immunoSEQ multiplex PCR; TCRdb holds only in-frame clones, not every one. Among some 2.1 million clones, roughly 95% were seen once, and the ten largest hold 1% to 1.3%. Naive CD8 cells, CD45RO-negative and positively selected for CCR7, excluded terminally differentiated effector memory CD45RA+ cells. The sample was naive CD8+ T cells sorted from blood. The receptors here all came from a man younger than 30 in good health.

The chain employs TRBV5-6 and TRBJ1-2, with D unresolved. CDR3 length equals 15 residues. V gave up 2 bases and J gave up 3 bases, with 14 bases separating them. Germline CDR1 reads SGHDT; CDR2 reads YYEEEE. In nucleotides, the CDR3 is TGTGCCAGCAGCTTACAAGGACTTCTGGACTATGGCTACACCTTC. Translated: CASSLQGLLDYGYTF.

The chain joins TRBV2 to TRBJ1-4; D is perhaps TRBD1 (6 bases). The CDR3 length is 16 residues. Germline CDR1 reads SNHLY; CDR2 reads FYNNEI. V was pared by 6 bases and J by 8 bases, with 22 bases between. CDR3 nucleotides: TGTGCCAGCAGATTAAGACAGGACAATTACCGAGAAAAACTGTTTTTT. Residues: CASRLRQDNYREKLFF.

This clone was recorded once. The gene calls are TRBV7-2 and TRBJ1-1, with a possible D match to TRBD1 (5 bases). Germline V gene sequence: CDR1 SGHTA, CDR2 FQGNSA. V was trimmed by 1 base and J by 6 bases, leaving 15 bases between them. The CDR3 extends over 15 amino acids. This CDR3 is CASSLVASMGAEAFF. Written as DNA, the CDR3 is TGTGCCAGCAGCTTAGTGGCCTCGATGGGGGCTGAAGCTTTCTTT.

This clone was seen only once. The gene calls are TRBV6-5 and TRBJ2-7, with D perhaps TRBD1 (6 bases). V was trimmed by 7 bases and J by 3 bases, leaving 16 bases between them. This CDR3 contains 14 residues. Per germline, CDR1 MNHEY and CDR2 SVGAGI. The CDR3 DNA is TGTGCCAGCAATAGGCGTGACAGGAACTACGAGCAGTACTTC. This encodes CASNRRDRNYEQYF.

The rearrangement joins TRBV4-3 to TRBJ2-1; no clear D gene. Deletions cut 1 base from V and 0 bases from J, with 10 bases between. This CDR3 region has 16 residues. Germline V gene data show CDR1 as LGHNA and CDR2 as YSLEER. CDR3 bases: TGCGCCAGCAGCCAAGGTCAGGAGAGCTCCTACAATGAGCAGTTCTTC. Residues: CASSQGQESSYNEQFF.

The chain carries TRBV28 and TRBJ1-2; 7 bases are a match to TRBD1. This CDR3 spans 18 amino acids. The germline V gene encodes CDR1 MDHEN and CDR2 SYDVKM. V shed 5 bases, J shed 5 bases, and the junction held 20 bases outside the gene matches. CDR3 bases: TGTGCCAGCAGTCCTTTATCCCTCCTTATACAGGGGTATTATGGCTACACCTTC. Residues: CASSPLSLLIQGYYGYTF.